The entry that follows covers one T cell receptor beta chain sequence. Its cognate antigen is unknown. This CDR3 region has 13 residues. The V gene's germline CDR1 is SGHDT and CDR2 YYEEEE. Germline trimming cut 2 bases from V and 7 bases from J; bases unmatched to any gene: 5. The data were taken from a study of cytomegalovirus exposure and HLA in healthy donors. Points from the study as a whole: TCR beta V- and J-gene trimming, according to a later analysis, was linked to a missense DCLRE1C variant. Later analysis found that TCR beta chains associated with HLA were more clonally expanded than other, equally common chains. The number of N-insertions in an Asian-associated ancestry cluster was reportedly below the roughly 620-donor mean in a later analysis.

PCR involved 60 Vbeta and 13 Jbeta primers. In the study's own analysis: Roughly 73 million unique TCR beta chains, roughly 11 million of them shared, were counted by a later analysis. The protocol was immunoSEQ multiplex PCR, while the TCRdb copy is restricted to in-frame clones and leaves out a portion. The DNA gave D and trimming, while V, J and clone size come from that table. The table has around 150,000 clones, less than 80% seen once. Sample: PBMCs. V and J are TRBV5-6 and TRBJ2-5; 7 bases are shared with TRBD2. The clonotype originates from a man in his forties in good health and CMV-seronegative. Here the CDR3 DNA reads TGTGCCAGCAGCTTCGGTCCGGGAGGGACCCAGTACTTC. It yields the protein CASSFGPGGTQYF.